This entry features one T cell receptor (beta chain) sequence. The source of the sample is a study of blood T cell repertoires in COVID-19. Looking at the study overall: Acute-phase and convalescent COVID-19 samples originated in the United States, Italy and Spain.

Original analysis: Reference gene primers were amplified, and this amplification served to estimate nucleated cell counts. Some clones are missing from TCRdb's copy, which holds only in-frame ones; the method was immunoSEQ multiplex PCR. V and J calls and clone size are as listed in that table; D and trimming were resolved from the DNA. The sample includes about 68,000 clones, 80% to 90% of them seen just once. This sequence was found in a man in his thirties or forties with acute or convalescent COVID-19. The sample taken for sequencing was peripheral blood.

CDR3 nucleotide sequence: TGTGCTAGTGGTTTCGAGTTCCGACAGTCTCTAACCTACGAGCAGTACTTC. Its translation: CASGFEFRQSLTYEQYF. The chain is built from TRBV12-5 and TRBJ2-7, with D possibly TRBD1 on 5 matching bases. Trimming shortened V by 3 bases and J by 2 bases, and 20 bases separated the two germline ends. CDR1 and CDR2 (germline): LGHNT, FRNRAP. The CDR3 sequence is 17 residues long.